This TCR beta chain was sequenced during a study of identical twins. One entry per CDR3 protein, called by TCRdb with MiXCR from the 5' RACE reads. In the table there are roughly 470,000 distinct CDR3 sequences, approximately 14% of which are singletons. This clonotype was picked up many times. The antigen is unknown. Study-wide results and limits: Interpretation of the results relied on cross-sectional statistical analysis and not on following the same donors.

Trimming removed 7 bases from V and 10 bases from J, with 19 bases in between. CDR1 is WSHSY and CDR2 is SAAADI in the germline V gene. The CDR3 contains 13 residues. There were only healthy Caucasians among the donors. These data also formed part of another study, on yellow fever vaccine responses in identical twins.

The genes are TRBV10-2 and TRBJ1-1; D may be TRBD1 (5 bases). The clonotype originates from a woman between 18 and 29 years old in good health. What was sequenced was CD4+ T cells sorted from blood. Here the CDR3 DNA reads TGCGCCAGCATGTTCGGGGGGAACCAAGGAGCTTTCTTT. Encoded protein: CASMFGGNQGAFF.